A selection of T cell receptor beta chains follows, all from one sample in a study of shared T cell receptors in the human thymus. Profiling relied on immunoSEQ multiplex PCR, and the TCRdb table lists in-frame clones only, not all of them. The sample lists approximately 580,000 clones, around three quarters occurring once. These data are also associated with another study on human thymus T cells.

Sequenced material: thymocytes. The receptors were gathered from a boy younger than two with a congenital heart defect. The CDR3 runs from the conserved cysteine through the conserved F or W.

V gene,CDR3 protein
TRBV7-9,CASTGSGSPRGAGELFF
TRBV2,CASSELEAHRAKNIQYF
TRBV28,CATTRGLSGELFF
TRBV7-8,CAQGGPMEGEQFF
TRBV5-4,CASSFSTSGSDGELFF
TRBV27,CASRGEGNEQFF
TRBV4-3,CASSQPTGTGGSAEAFF
TRBV11-2,CASSQGAEAFF
TRBV11-1,CASSPGQGYGYTF
TRBV25-1,CASRGHSMETQYF
TRBV5-4,CASSFTSGRETQYF
TRBV6-1,CASSTSGRPNNEQFF
TRBV28,CASLDRGTYEQYF
TRBV5-6,CASSLVLAGPTYEQYF